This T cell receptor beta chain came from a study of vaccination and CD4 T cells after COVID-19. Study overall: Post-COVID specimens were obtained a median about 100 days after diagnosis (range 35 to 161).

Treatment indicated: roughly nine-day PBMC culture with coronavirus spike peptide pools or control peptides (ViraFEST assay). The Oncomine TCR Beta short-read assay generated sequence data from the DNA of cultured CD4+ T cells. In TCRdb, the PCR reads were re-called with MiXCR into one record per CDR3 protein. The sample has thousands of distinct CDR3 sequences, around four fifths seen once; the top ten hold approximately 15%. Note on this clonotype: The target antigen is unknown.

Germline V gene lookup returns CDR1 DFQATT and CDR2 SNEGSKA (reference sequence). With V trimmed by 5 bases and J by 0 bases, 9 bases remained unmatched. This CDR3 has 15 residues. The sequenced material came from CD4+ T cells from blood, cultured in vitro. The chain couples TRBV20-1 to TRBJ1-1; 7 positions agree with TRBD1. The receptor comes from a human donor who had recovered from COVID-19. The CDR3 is CSAGDSPILNTEAFF. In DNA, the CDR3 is TGCAGTGCTGGGGACAGTCCGATATTGAACACTGAAGCTTTCTTT.